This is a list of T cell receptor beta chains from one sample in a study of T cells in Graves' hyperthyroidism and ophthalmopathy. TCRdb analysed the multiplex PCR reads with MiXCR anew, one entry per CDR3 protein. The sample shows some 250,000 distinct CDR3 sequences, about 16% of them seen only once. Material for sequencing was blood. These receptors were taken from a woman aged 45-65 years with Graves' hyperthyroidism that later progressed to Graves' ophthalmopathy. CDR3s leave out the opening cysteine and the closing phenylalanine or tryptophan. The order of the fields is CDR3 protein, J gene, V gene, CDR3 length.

CDR3: SARDRGLIDTEAF
J: TRBJ1-1
V: TRBV20-1
length: 13

CDR3: ASSSGGSSYNEQF
J: TRBJ2-1
V: TRBV27
length: 13

CDR3: ASSEPRPRDGIAYEQY
J: TRBJ2-7
V: TRBV2
length: 16

CDR3: ASSLSRDQNTIY
J: TRBJ1-3
V: TRBV27
length: 12

CDR3: ASSVGPKSYNEQF
J: TRBJ2-1
V: TRBV9
length: 13

CDR3: ASSFSQGAETQY
J: TRBJ2-5
V: TRBV5-5
length: 12

CDR3: ASSALTTSGRTNEQF
J: TRBJ2-1
V: TRBV6-2/TRBV6-3
length: 15

CDR3: ASSAYLGRPQH
J: TRBJ1-5
V: TRBV6-1
length: 11

CDR3: ASNSLAGGQETQY
J: TRBJ2-5
V: TRBV28
length: 13

CDR3: ATSRERKWARGGEQY
J: TRBJ2-7
V: TRBV15
length: 15

CDR3: SARDIVTDTQY
J: TRBJ2-3
V: TRBV20-1
length: 11

CDR3: ASSLGQPQH
J: TRBJ1-5
V: TRBV12-3/TRBV12-4
length: 9

CDR3: ASSLGTGVGYT
J: TRBJ1-2
V: TRBV7-9
length: 11

CDR3: ASSRVQRGSYEQY
J: TRBJ2-7
V: TRBV7-7
length: 13

CDR3: ASSDASGGNYEQF
J: TRBJ2-1
V: TRBV2
length: 13

CDR3: ASMQGLYEQY
J: TRBJ2-7
V: TRBV6-1
length: 10

CDR3: ASSILRGTEAF
J: TRBJ1-1
V: TRBV19
length: 11

CDR3: SARTAKDTEAF
J: TRBJ1-1
V: TRBV20-1
length: 11

CDR3: ASSSGTSGLWTQY
J: TRBJ2-5
V: TRBV28
length: 13

CDR3: SATDRGGKNIQY
J: TRBJ2-4
V: TRBV20-1
length: 12

CDR3: SVTQWNSGNTIY
J: TRBJ1-3
V: TRBV29-1
length: 12

CDR3: ASSLYSGELF
J: TRBJ2-2
V: TRBV12-3/TRBV12-4
length: 10

CDR3: ASSESPGEGTEAF
J: TRBJ1-1
V: TRBV10-1
length: 13

CDR3: ASSLTIAGGYNEQF
J: TRBJ2-1
V: TRBV7-3
length: 14

CDR3: ASKGLADYGELF
J: TRBJ2-2
V: TRBV6-1
length: 12

CDR3: ASSSQTGILDTEAF
J: TRBJ1-1
V: TRBV28
length: 14

CDR3: ASSFGTGAEQY
J: TRBJ2-7
V: TRBV5-1
length: 11

CDR3: ASSLALGSSPLH
J: TRBJ1-6
V: TRBV12-3/TRBV12-4
length: 12

CDR3: ASSPIGTMNTGELF
J: TRBJ2-2
V: TRBV18
length: 14

CDR3: ASRRDRGQEKLF
J: TRBJ1-4
V: TRBV6-1
length: 12

CDR3: ASSFPLAGGPRDTDTQY
J: TRBJ2-3
V: TRBV13
length: 17

CDR3: ASSPFGTGISNQPQH
J: TRBJ1-5
V: TRBV18
length: 15

CDR3: ASSKLEGRQY
J: TRBJ2-3
V: TRBV28
length: 10

CDR3: ASSPDSSYYEQY
J: TRBJ2-7
V: TRBV2
length: 12

CDR3: ASSPRGQGHTGELF
J: TRBJ2-2
V: TRBV9
length: 14

CDR3: ASSLRPGLAEDKSYEQY
J: TRBJ2-7
V: TRBV7-9
length: 17

CDR3: ASSSGGPADQPQH
J: TRBJ1-5
V: TRBV28
length: 13

CDR3: SAREGGQGMEGYT
J: TRBJ1-2
V: TRBV20-1
length: 13

CDR3: SARRLAGGGEQF
J: TRBJ2-1
V: TRBV20-1
length: 12

CDR3: ASSPTTDTRRGYT
J: TRBJ1-2
V: TRBV18
length: 13

CDR3: ASSLGSRLYGYT
J: TRBJ1-2
V: TRBV11-2
length: 12

CDR3: ASSSPMDYEQY
J: TRBJ2-7
V: TRBV28
length: 11

CDR3: ASSPDRAYQPQH
J: TRBJ1-5
V: TRBV6-1
length: 12